The 13 T cell receptor beta chains given below trace back to one sample, sequenced in a study of T cell repertoires in cytomegalovirus infection. TCRdb re-called the reads with MiXCR, one entry per CDR3 protein. The sample holds over 95,000 distinct CDR3 sequences, under 35% seen once. No antigen has been identified for these receptors. Sequenced material: CD8+ T cells from cultured PBMCs, taken from culture after CMV antigen stimulation. The receptors derive from a human donor in good health (CMV status not recorded). Some clones in this sample may be carry-over from other donors' samples.

As to this clonotype: A read error may explain this, as a much larger clone is one base away. The V gene is TRBV19, the J gene TRBJ2-1; 8 bases are a match to TRBD2. CDR1 is LNHDA and CDR2 is SQIVND in the germline V gene (reference sequence). This CDR3 is built from 16 residues. The CDR3 is CASSIGRRGDYNEPFF. The CDR3 DNA sequence: TGTGCCAGTAGTATAGGTCGGCGGGGGGATTACAATGAGCCGTTCTTC.

The CDR3 region is CASSLEGQTLYEQYF. CDR3 bases: TGTGCCAGCAGCTTAGAGGGACAGACCCTCTACGAGCAGTACTTC. The chain recombines TRBV11-1 with TRBJ2-7; 7 bases are shared with TRBD1. The CDR3 spans 15 residues. Germline trimming cut 1 base from V and 3 bases from J; bases unmatched to any gene: 6. Germline V gene lookup returns CDR1 SGHAT and CDR2 FQDESV (reference sequence).

The rearrangement links TRBV6-5 to TRBJ1-1, with a tentative D call TRBD1 (6 bases). V was trimmed by 2 bases and J by 8 bases, leaving 12 bases between them. This CDR3 contains 13 residues. Germline CDR1 is MNHEY and CDR2 is SVGAGI. This CDR3 reads CASSYLQGLEAFF. The CDR3 nucleotides are TGTGCCAGCAGTTACCTACAGGGTTTAGAAGCTTTCTTT.

This clonotype was detected a few times. The V and J genes are TRBV20-1 and TRBJ2-5; perhaps TRBD2 as D (7 bases). The V and J ends lost 0 bases and 7 bases respectively, with 21 bases between them. The length of the CDR3 is 16 residues. Germline assignment: CDR1 DFQATT and CDR2 SNEGSKA (reference sequence). The CDR3 here is CSARDRRGRGDGTQYF. In DNA, the CDR3 is TGCAGTGCTAGAGACCGGAGGGGGAGGGGGGATGGGACCCAGTACTTC.

V usage is TRBV29-1 and J usage is TRBJ1-2; 8 positions match TRBD1. The J segment lost 4 bases and the V segment lost 0 bases, leaving 4 bases of the junction unmatched. This CDR3 comprises 14 residues. The germline CDR1 and CDR2 sequences are SQVTM and ANQGSEA. CDR3 sequence: CSVEDTGTGYGYTF. Written as DNA, the CDR3 is TGCAGCGTTGAAGATACGGGGACAGGCTATGGCTACACCTTC.

This clonotype was counted between two and nine times. The chain has TRBV12-3 or TRBV12-4 and TRBJ1-2, with 7 bases lining up with TRBD1. J was trimmed by 0 bases and V by 5 bases; bases with no gene match: 9. The CDR3 is 16 amino acids. CDR3 DNA: TGTGCCAGCAGTCCCGGGACAGCCCGAGCTAACTATGGCTACACCTTC. Protein sequence: CASSPGTARANYGYTF.

Only one count was recorded for this clonotype. The CDR3 loop reads CASSLRGTSYNEQFF. CDR3 DNA: TGTGCCAGCAGCCTAAGGGGTACCTCCTACAATGAGCAGTTCTTC. The chain uses TRBV13 and TRBJ2-1; TRBD1 might be the D (5 bases). CDR3 length: 15 amino acids. V was pared by 5 bases and J by 0 bases, with 11 bases between. The germline gives CDR1 PRHDT, CDR2 FYEKMQ (reference sequence).

The V call is TRBV12-3 or TRBV12-4, the J call TRBJ2-1; TRBD1 might be the D (6 bases). The CDR3 extends over 15 amino acids. Trimming left V 4 bases short and J 0 bases short, with 10 bases between. The CDR3 DNA sequence: TGTGCCAGCAGTTCTACAGGGAGCTCCTACAATGAGCAGTTCTTC. This codes for CASSSTGSSYNEQFF.

There are many counts of this clonotype. This chain's CDR3 is CASSIGGGYTEAFF. Written as DNA, the CDR3 is TGTGCCAGCAGCATAGGAGGGGGGTACACTGAAGCTTTCTTT. The V call is TRBV7-8, the J call TRBJ1-1, with D possibly being TRBD1 (6 bases). CDR3 size: 14 residues. V lost 5 bases to trimming and J lost 3 bases, with 13 bases between them. Per the germline V gene, CDR1 is SGHVS and CDR2 is FQNEAQ.

The chain combines TRBV7-3 with TRBJ2-7; 11 nucleotides line up with TRBD2. V shed 5 bases and J 2 bases; nucleotides not matched to a gene: 8. Germline V lookup: CDR1 SGHTA, CDR2 FQGTGA. The CDR3 loop spans 16 amino acids. The CDR3 nucleotides read TGTGCCAGCAGCATCACCTATAGCGGGGGGGCCTACGAGCAGTACTTC. Translating it yields CASSITYSGGAYEQYF. Full variable domain (rest looked up from reference TRBV7-3 and TRBJ2-7): GAGVSQTPSNKVTEKGKYVELRCDPISGHTALYWYRQSLGQGPEFLIYFQGTGAADDSGLPNDRFFAVRPEGSVSTLKIQRTERGDSAVYLCASSITYSGGAYEQYFGPGTRLTVT.

Ten or more counts support this clonotype. The chain is built from TRBV3-1 and TRBJ2-7, with a possible D match to TRBD2 (5 bases). Germline V gene data show CDR1 as LGHDT and CDR2 as YNNKEL (reference sequence). The V and J ends lost 6 bases and 1 base respectively, with 10 bases between them. The CDR3 is 13 residues long. The CDR3 nucleotides read TGTGCCAGCAGAGCGGACGGTTCCTACGAGCAGTACTTC. Its translation: CASRADGSYEQYF.

This clonotype was counted a few times. CDR3 sequence (DNA): TGCAGCGTTGTAAGTGGAGCGGCGAACACCGGGGAGCTGTTTTTT. Amino acid sequence: CSVVSGAANTGELFF. This rearrangement joins TRBV29-1 to TRBJ2-2; TRBD2 is a possible D gene (5 bases). Germline V gene lookup returns CDR1 SQVTM and CDR2 ANQGSEA. The V gene lost 4 bases and the J gene lost 0 bases, with 12 bases spanning the gap. CDR3 length: 15 amino acids.

V gene TRBV5-6 combines with J gene TRBJ2-7; D is perhaps TRBD1 (6 bases). The germline CDR1 and CDR2 sequences are SGHDT and YYEEEE. V shed 4 bases and J shed 2 bases, with 16 bases lying between them. The CDR3 contains 15 residues. CDR3 bases: TGTGCCAGCAGCGTCACAGGGAGAGGGCCCTACGAGCAGTACTTC. It yields the protein CASSVTGRGPYEQYF.